A single sample gave rise to the 28 T cell receptor beta chains below, sequenced in a study of blood T cell repertoires in COVID-19. Produced via immunoSEQ multiplex PCR; TCRdb's table is partial and in-frame only. The data show hundreds of thousands of clones, with roughly 89% seen just once and 1.4% held by the top ten. The sample taken for sequencing was peripheral blood. These receptors were taken from a woman aged 30 to 39 with active or convalescent COVID-19.

This chain connects TRBV10-3 to TRBJ1-2, with D unclear. Germline lookup yields CDR1 ENHRY and CDR2 SYGVKD. V was clipped by 7 bases and J by 3 bases, with 6 bases between them. The CDR3 has 11 amino acids. The CDR3 reads CAIKLDYGYTF. The DNA of the CDR3 is TGTGCCATCAAACTCGACTATGGCTACACCTTC.

J is TRBJ1-1 and V is TRBV11-3, with no clear D. V was pared by 2 bases and J by 0 bases, with 4 bases between. The CDR3 length is 13 residues. CDR1 is SGHNT, CDR2 YENEEA, per germline. Here the CDR3 reads CASSLRLNTEAFF. As DNA, the CDR3 is TGTGCCAGCAGCTTACGGTTGAACACTGAAGCTTTCTTT.

The rearrangement joins TRBV10-3 to TRBJ1-1, with 9 nucleotides matching TRBD1. The length of the CDR3 is 15 residues. The germline V gene encodes CDR1 ENHRY and CDR2 SYGVKD. V trimming: 8 bases; J trimming: 4 bases; junction bases outside the gene matches: 11. The CDR3 DNA sequence: TGTGCCATCTCTCCGGGACAGGGTAAGGCCACTGAAGCTTTCTTT. Translated: CAISPGQGKATEAFF.

This clone was detected once. The chain has TRBV9 and TRBJ1-4; maybe TRBD1 (6 bases). Trimming took 4 bases from V and 4 from J, leaving 14 bases between them. The CDR3 consists of 15 residues. The germline gives CDR1 SGDLS, CDR2 YYNGEE. CDR3 amino acids: CASSLNTGLNEKLFF. As DNA, the CDR3 is TGTGCCAGCAGCCTAAATACAGGGCTTAATGAAAAACTGTTTTTT. Using reference TRBV9 and TRBJ1-4 for the parts outside the CDR3, the full variable domain is DSGVTQTPKHLITATGQRVTLRCSPRSGDLSVYWYQQSLDQGLQFLIQYYNGEERAKGNILERFSAQQFPDLHSELNLSSLELGDSALYFCASSLNTGLNEKLFFGSGTQLSVL.

This rearrangement joins TRBV4-1 to TRBJ2-3; 12 nucleotides line up with TRBD2. The germline gives CDR1 MGHRA, CDR2 YSYEKL. The CDR3 runs 15 residues. Unmatched junction bases numbered 3, after V lost 3 bases and J lost 5 bases. This CDR3 reads CASSQPGLAGDTQYF. DNA of the CDR3: TGCGCCAGCAGCCAGCCGGGACTAGCGGGAGATACGCAGTATTTT.

This clone was detected a few times. The CDR3 sequence: CASSRDLQETQYF. The DNA of the CDR3 is TGTGCCAGCAGCAGGGACTTACAAGAGACCCAGTACTTC. The chain couples TRBV7-8 to TRBJ2-5, with D perhaps TRBD2 (6 bases). CDR1 SGHVS and CDR2 FQNEAQ come from the germline V gene. The CDR3 totals 13 residues. V was trimmed by 5 bases and J by 2 bases, leaving 9 bases between them.

V usage is TRBV3-1 (or the pseudogene TRBV3-2) and J usage is TRBJ1-2, with D maybe TRBD1 (5 bases). V was clipped by 4 bases and J by 5 bases, with 17 bases between them. The CDR3 consists of 15 residues. Germline-derived CDR1 and CDR2 are LGHDT and YNNKEL (reference sequence). In DNA, the CDR3 is TGTGCCAGCAGCCTCGAATTGACAGCCATTTATGGCTACACCTTC. Translating it yields CASSLELTAIYGYTF.

The chain couples TRBV5-4 to TRBJ2-1; TRBD1 aligns across 12 bases. Per the germline V gene, CDR1 is SGHNT and CDR2 is YYREEE (reference sequence). This CDR3 has 18 amino acids. The trim removed 4 bases at V and 2 bases at J, leaving 10 bases unmatched. In DNA form, the CDR3 reads TGTGCCAGCAGCCGGGGACAGGGGGCGTTAGGTCCCTACAATGAGCAGTTCTTC. Protein sequence: CASSRGQGALGPYNEQFF.

CDR3 nucleotides: TGTGCCAGCAGCTTGGGACAGGACAGGGTTTCCTACGAGCAGTACTTC. This translates into CASSLGQDRVSYEQYF. V is TRBV5-6 and J is TRBJ2-7; 8 positions match TRBD1. The germline CDR1 and CDR2 sequences are SGHDT and YYEEEE. J gave up 1 base and V 0 bases, and 6 bases lay outside the gene matches. The CDR3 contains 16 residues.

The rearrangement uses TRBV6-6 and TRBJ1-6, with D maybe TRBD1 (5 bases). With 3 bases removed from V and 9 bases from J, the gap between germline ends came to 18 bases. This CDR3 spans 16 amino acids. Germline-derived CDR1 and CDR2 are MNHNY and SVGAGI (reference sequence). DNA for the CDR3: TGTGCCAGCAGTTATAGGGTGGGGGTCGGGGGTTCACCCCTCCACTTT. Its translation is CASSYRVGVGGSPLHF.

V gene TRBV2 combines with J gene TRBJ2-7, with a weak D call TRBD1 (6 bases). Germline-derived CDR1 and CDR2 are SNHLY and FYNNEI. The CDR3 is 13 amino acids. V was clipped by 5 bases and J by 4 bases, with 12 bases between them. In DNA form, the CDR3 reads TGTGCCAGCAGTCTAGGGACAAGATACGAGCAGTACTTC. Its protein product is CASSLGTRYEQYF. Full variable domain (missing parts from reference TRBV2 and TRBJ2-7): EPEVTQTPSHQVTQMGQEVILRCVPISNHLYFYWYRQILGQKVEFLVSFYNNEISEKSEIFDDQFSVERPDGSNFTLKIRSTKLEDSAMYFCASSLGTRYEQYFGPGTRLTVT.

V is TRBV27 and J is TRBJ1-5; TRBD1 matches 9 bases. The CDR3 contains 15 residues. The V segment lost 6 bases and the J segment 1 base; nucleotides outside the gene matches: 4. CDR1 is MNHEY and CDR2 is SMNVEV in the germline V gene (reference sequence). CDR3 residues: CASSTGGVSNQPQHF. The CDR3 DNA reads TGTGCCAGCAGCACAGGGGGCGTGAGCAATCAGCCCCAGCATTTT.

A single count supports this clone. V gene TRBV27 combines with J gene TRBJ1-1; 9 nucleotides line up with TRBD1. The trim removed 3 bases at V and 7 bases at J, leaving 0 bases unmatched. The CDR3 has 12 residues. Germline CDR1 and CDR2: MNHEY and SMNVEV (reference sequence). The CDR3 sequence is CASSLGQGEAFF. DNA for the CDR3: TGTGCCAGCAGTTTGGGACAGGGTGAAGCTTTCTTT.

V and J are TRBV7-8 and TRBJ1-2; possibly TRBD1 for D (5 bases). Germline CDR1 SGHVS, CDR2 FQNEAQ. This CDR3 has 15 amino acids. With 4 bases removed from V and 8 bases from J, the gap between germline ends came to 20 bases. CDR3 in amino acids: CASSSPFPGRWGYTF. The CDR3 bases are TGTGCCAGCAGCTCGCCCTTCCCAGGGCGTTGGGGCTACACCTTC.

V is TRBV14 and J is TRBJ1-1; TRBD1 matches at 9 bases. Trimming cost V 0 bases and J 3 bases; bases outside gene matches: 11. The length of the CDR3 is 18 residues. Per germline, CDR1 SGHDN and CDR2 FVKESK. The CDR3 here is CASSQEGQWGDRDTEAFF. The CDR3 DNA follows: TGTGCCAGCAGCCAAGAGGGACAATGGGGGGACAGGGACACTGAAGCTTTCTTT.

The V call is TRBV10-3, the J call TRBJ1-2; 7 bases agree with TRBD1. The CDR3 runs to 13 residues. Germline V gives CDR1 ENHRY, CDR2 SYGVKD. V lost 7 bases and J lost 6; bases outside the gene matches: 8. CDR3: CAINPQGKHGYTF. As DNA, the CDR3 is TGTGCCATCAACCCACAGGGGAAACATGGCTACACCTTC.

The rearrangement joins TRBV28 to TRBJ1-2, with 9 bases fitting TRBD1. The V segment lost 7 bases and the J segment 9 bases; nucleotides outside the gene matches: 3. Germline CDR1 is MDHEN and CDR2 is SYDVKM. The CDR3 consists of 11 residues. The CDR3 coding sequence is TGTGCCAGCATACAGGGGGCCAGCTACACCTTC. Amino acids: CASIQGASYTF.

V and J are TRBV12-5 and TRBJ2-1; 9 bases are shared with TRBD1. This CDR3 contains 18 residues. Trimming removed 6 bases from V and 6 bases from J; junction bases left unmatched: 18. Germline loops: CDR1 LGHNT, CDR2 FRNRAP. This CDR3 reads CASGPAFLGTGKRNEQFF. Written as DNA, the CDR3 is TGTGCTAGTGGCCCCGCCTTTCTCGGGACAGGGAAACGCAATGAGCAGTTCTTC.

The V gene is TRBV3-1 (or the pseudogene TRBV3-2), the J gene TRBJ1-2; no firm D call. The CDR3 loop spans 13 amino acids. Per the germline V gene, CDR1 is LGHDT and CDR2 is YNNKEL (reference sequence). The V and J ends lost 4 bases and 0 bases respectively, with 6 bases between them. For the CDR3, the DNA is TGTGCCAGCAGCCTCGCGGCTAACTATGGCTACACCTTC. It specifies CASSLAANYGYTF.

Only one count was recorded for this clone. The CDR3 DNA reads as TGTGCCAGCAGTGAATGGGGGGGGAGCTCCTACAATGAGCAGTTCTTC. Its translation: CASSEWGGSSYNEQFF. The chain has TRBV2 and TRBJ2-1, with 7 bases identical to TRBD2. J was trimmed by 0 bases and V by 2 bases; bases with no gene match: 4. This CDR3 is 16 amino acids long. The germline CDR1 and CDR2 sequences are SNHLY and FYNNEI.

The V and J genes are TRBV12-5 and TRBJ2-1, with 10 bases matching TRBD1. V was clipped by 0 bases and J by 3 bases; unmatched bases: 8. CDR1 is LGHNT and CDR2 is FRNRAP in the germline V gene. The CDR3 length is 18 residues. DNA of the CDR3: TGTGCTAGTGGTTTGGTCCGGGACAGGGGTTCCCTCTACAATGAGCAGTTCTTC. This translates into CASGLVRDRGSLYNEQFF. Full variable domain (rest looked up from reference TRBV12-5 and TRBJ2-1): DARVTQTPRHKVTEMGQEVTMRCQPILGHNTVFWYRQTMMQGLELLAYFRNRAPLDDSGMPKDRFSAEMPDATLATLKIQPSEPRDSAVYFCASGLVRDRGSLYNEQFFGPGTRLTVL.

The V gene is TRBV19, the J gene TRBJ1-1; D is perhaps TRBD1 (6 bases). V lost 5 bases to trimming and J lost 3 bases, with 13 bases between them. The CDR3 has 14 residues. Germline assignment: CDR1 LNHDA and CDR2 SQIVND (reference sequence). DNA of the CDR3: TGTGCCAGTAGTCCCTGGGACACCCACACTGAAGCTTTCTTT. It translates to CASSPWDTHTEAFF.

This chain joins TRBV5-6 and TRBJ2-7; 10 bases are shared with TRBD1. After removal of 1 base from V and 4 bases from J, the junction contained 8 bases not matched to a gene. Germline-derived CDR1 and CDR2 are SGHDT and YYEEEE. The length of the CDR3 is 16 residues. CDR3 region: CASSLRQGAGSYEQYF. DNA of the CDR3: TGTGCCAGCAGCTTGAGACAGGGGGCGGGCTCATACGAGCAGTACTTC. Filled out from reference TRBV5-6 and TRBJ2-7, the complete variable domain reads DAGVTQSPTHLIKTRGQQVTLRCSPKSGHDTVSWYQQALGQGPQFIFQYYEEEERQRGNFPDRFSGHQFPNYSSELNVNALLLGDSALYLCASSLRQGAGSYEQYFGPGTRLTVT.

This clone was detected a few times. The chain carries TRBV19 and TRBJ1-5; D may be TRBD1 (5 bases). CDR1 is LNHDA, CDR2 SQIVND, per germline (reference sequence). Trimming removed 5 bases from V and 2 bases from J, with 16 bases in between. The CDR3 runs to 16 residues. CDR3 protein: CASSGGVGNGNQPQHF. For the CDR3, the DNA is TGTGCCAGTAGTGGAGGGGTAGGCAACGGCAATCAGCCCCAGCATTTT.

The CDR3 sequence is CASSPSGIYGYTF. In DNA form, the CDR3 reads TGTGCCAGCTCACCATCAGGGATCTATGGCTACACCTTC. V gene TRBV18 combines with J gene TRBJ1-2; TRBD1 might be the D (5 bases). The CDR3 has 13 residues. Per germline, CDR1 KGHSH and CDR2 LQKENI. Trimming shortened V by 2 bases and J by 4 bases, and 8 bases separated the two germline ends.

V is TRBV29-1 and J is TRBJ1-1; D is uncertain. The CDR3 is 14 amino acids. Germline V CDR1 and CDR2: SQVTM, ANQGSEA. The ends were cut back, 7 bases at V and 2 bases at J, with 17 bases in the middle. The chain's CDR3 is CSAFLLGPNTEAFF. The CDR3 DNA is TGCAGCGCTTTCCTCCTGGGCCCTAACACTGAAGCTTTCTTT.

This clone appeared a few times. The chain carries TRBV5-4 and TRBJ1-2, with a possible D match to TRBD1 (6 bases). Trimming removed 0 bases from V and 4 bases from J, with 10 bases in between. CDR3 length equals 14 residues. Looked up from germline, CDR1 is SGHNT and CDR2 is YYREEE (reference sequence). The CDR3 DNA sequence: TGTGCCAGCAGCTTGGATCTACAGGGCTATGGCTACACCTTC. It encodes CASSLDLQGYGYTF.

The V gene is TRBV10-3, the J gene TRBJ2-2; TRBD1 is a possible D gene (5 bases). The CDR3 covers 14 residues. The V and J ends lost 6 bases and 1 base respectively, with 9 bases between them. From germline, CDR1 is ENHRY and CDR2 SYGVKD. CDR3 in DNA: TGTGCCATCAGACAGGTACTGAACACCGGGGAGCTGTTTTTT. As protein: CAIRQVLNTGELFF.